This T cell receptor beta chain was documented in a study of radiation and T cells in renal cell carcinoma. The repertoire was sequenced with immunoSEQ multiplex PCR; TCRdb's copy has only in-frame clones and lacks some. The sample contains 120,000 or so clones, 81% of which appear only once. Time point defined: blood 2 weeks post-SBRT. The treatment here: 15 Gy SBRT to primary tumor, nephrectomy 4 weeks later. This renal cell carcinoma was of the clear cell type. V trimming: 0 bases; J trimming: 9 bases; junction bases outside the gene matches: 8. The CDR3 is 15 residues long. CDR1 and CDR2 from the germline V gene are SGDLS and YYNGEE.

This receptor was obtained from a man aged 50 to 59 with renal cell carcinoma. The V call is TRBV9, the J call TRBJ2-1; 8 bases agree with TRBD1. The sequenced sample was blood, obtained from a patient whose treatment included radiotherapy and nephrectomy. CDR3 amino acids: CASSVAGQGGIEQFF. In DNA form, the CDR3 reads TGTGCCAGCAGCGTAGCAGGACAGGGAGGCATTGAGCAGTTCTTC.